These 5 T cell receptor beta chains came from one sample sequenced in a study of T cell responses to AZD1222 COVID-19 vaccine. Sequencing used immunoSEQ multiplex PCR; TCRdb keeps in-frame clones, though not all of them. The repertoire holds roughly 100,000 clones, with roughly 89% as singletons. The sequencing here drew on peripheral blood, taken 28 days after the second AZD1222 dose. The receptors come from an adult who received the AZD1222 COVID-19 vaccine.

The chain recombines TRBV7-2 with TRBJ1-4; D is uncertain. Germline CDR1 reads SGHTA; CDR2 reads FQGNSA. V was pared by 1 base and J by 3 bases, with 12 bases between. This CDR3 spans 16 amino acids. CDR3 nucleotides: TGTGCCAGCAGCTTAGGTTTGGACCGTGCTAATGAAAAACTGTTTTTT. Residues: CASSLGLDRANEKLFF.

The J gene is TRBJ2-7, the V gene TRBV10-3; 10 positions agree with TRBD1. The CDR3 extends over 14 amino acids. Trimming cost V 4 bases and J 3 bases; bases outside gene matches: 3. CDR1 is ENHRY and CDR2 is SYGVKD in the germline V gene. The CDR3 loop reads CAISAGTGDYEQYF. Here the CDR3 DNA reads TGTGCCATCAGTGCCGGGACAGGGGACTACGAGCAGTACTTC.

This chain uses TRBV9 with TRBJ1-1; D unresolved. The CDR3 runs 15 residues. Germline V gene data show CDR1 as SGDLS and CDR2 as YYNGEE. V was clipped by 2 bases and J by 7 bases, with 18 bases between them. CDR3 sequence (DNA): TGTGCCAGCAGCGTCCAGAGCCTAGGACCGAATGAAGCTTTCTTT. It is translated as CASSVQSLGPNEAFF.

The rearrangement joins TRBV5-1 to TRBJ1-3; D is unclear. The CDR3 length is 16 residues. V dropped 0 bases and J dropped 0 bases, with 10 bases sitting between them. Germline V gives CDR1 SGHRS, CDR2 YFSETQ. The CDR3 region has the DNA TGCGCCAGCAGCTTGGACGGCGCCAGCTCTGGAAACACCATATATTTT. This codes for CASSLDGASSGNTIYF.

The gene calls are TRBV16 and TRBJ2-7, with D unresolved. The CDR3 is 18 residues long. Looked up from germline, CDR1 is KGHSY and CDR2 is FQNENV. V lost 5 bases and J 4 bases, leaving 27 bases between the germline ends. The CDR3 reads CASSAKTSVALVRYEQYF. The CDR3 coding sequence is TGTGCCAGCAGCGCCAAAACCAGCGTCGCCCTTGTACGTTACGAGCAGTACTTC.